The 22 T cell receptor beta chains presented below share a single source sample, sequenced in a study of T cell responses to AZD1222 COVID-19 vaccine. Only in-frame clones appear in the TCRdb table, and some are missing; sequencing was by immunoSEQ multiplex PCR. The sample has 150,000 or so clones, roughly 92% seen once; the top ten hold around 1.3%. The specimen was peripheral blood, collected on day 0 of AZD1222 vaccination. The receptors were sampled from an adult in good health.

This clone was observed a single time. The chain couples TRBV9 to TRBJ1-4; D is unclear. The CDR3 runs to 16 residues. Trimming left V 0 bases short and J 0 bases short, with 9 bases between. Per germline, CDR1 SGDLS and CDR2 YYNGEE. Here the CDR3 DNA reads TGTGCCAGCAGCGTAGGGGTCGGGGCAACTAATGAAAAACTGTTTTTT. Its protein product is CASSVGVGATNEKLFF.

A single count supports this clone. The CDR3 sequence is CASSMWDRSNEQFF. CDR3 DNA sequence: TGTGCCAGTAGTATGTGGGACAGGTCCAATGAGCAGTTCTTC. The chain joins TRBV19 to TRBJ2-1, with 8 bases fitting TRBD1. Germline CDR1 and CDR2: LNHDA and SQIVND (reference sequence). The V and J ends lost 3 bases and 6 bases, in that order; junction bases with no gene match: 4. The CDR3 is 14 amino acids.

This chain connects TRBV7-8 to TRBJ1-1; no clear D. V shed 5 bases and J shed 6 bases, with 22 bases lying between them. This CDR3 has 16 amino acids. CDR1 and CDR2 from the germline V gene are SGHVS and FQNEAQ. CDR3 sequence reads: CASSPINPRVVAEAFF. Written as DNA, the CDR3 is TGTGCCAGCAGCCCTATAAATCCGAGGGTTGTTGCTGAAGCTTTCTTT. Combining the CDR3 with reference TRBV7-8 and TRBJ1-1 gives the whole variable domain GAGVSQSPRYKVAKRGQDVALRCDPISGHVSLFWYQQALGQGPEFLTYFQNEAQLDKSGLPSDRFFAERPEGSVSTLKIQRTQQEDSAVYLCASSPINPRVVAEAFFGQGTRLTVV.

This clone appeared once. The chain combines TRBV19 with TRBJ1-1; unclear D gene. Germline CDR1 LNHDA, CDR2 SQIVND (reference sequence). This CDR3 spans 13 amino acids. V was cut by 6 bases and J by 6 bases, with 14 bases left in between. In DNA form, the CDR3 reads TGTGCCAGTAGGCCTGCTGGCCAGGCTGAAGCTTTCTTT. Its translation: CASRPAGQAEAFF.

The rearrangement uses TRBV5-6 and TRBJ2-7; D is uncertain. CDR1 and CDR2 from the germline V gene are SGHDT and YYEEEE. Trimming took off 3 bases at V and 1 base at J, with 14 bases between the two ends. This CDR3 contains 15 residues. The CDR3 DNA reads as TGTGCCAGCAGCTGGCAAGTATCTCTATCCTACGAGCAGTACTTC. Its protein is CASSWQVSLSYEQYF.

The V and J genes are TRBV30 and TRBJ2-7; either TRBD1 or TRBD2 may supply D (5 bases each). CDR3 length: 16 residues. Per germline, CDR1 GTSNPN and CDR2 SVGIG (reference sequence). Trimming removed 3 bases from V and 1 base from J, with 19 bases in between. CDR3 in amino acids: CAWRSWGKGSSYEQYF. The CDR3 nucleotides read TGTGCCTGGAGGTCCTGGGGGAAAGGTAGTTCCTACGAGCAGTACTTC.

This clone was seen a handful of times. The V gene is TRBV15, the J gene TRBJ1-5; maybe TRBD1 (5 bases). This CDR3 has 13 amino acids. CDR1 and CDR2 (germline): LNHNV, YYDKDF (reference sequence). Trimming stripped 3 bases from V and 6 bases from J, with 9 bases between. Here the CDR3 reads CATSSPGGQPQHF. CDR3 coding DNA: TGTGCCACCAGCAGCCCCGGGGGTCAGCCCCAGCATTTT. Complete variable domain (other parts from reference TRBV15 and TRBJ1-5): DAMVIQNPRYQVTQFGKPVTLSCSQTLNHNVMYWYQQKSSQAPKLLFHYYDKDFNNEADTPDNFQSRRPNTSFCFLDIRSPGLGDTAMYLCATSSPGGQPQHFGDGTRLSIL.

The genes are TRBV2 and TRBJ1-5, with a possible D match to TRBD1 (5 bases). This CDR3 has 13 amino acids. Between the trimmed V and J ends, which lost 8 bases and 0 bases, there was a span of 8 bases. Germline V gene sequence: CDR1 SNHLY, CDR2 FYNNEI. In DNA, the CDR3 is TGTGCCAGCCGACAGCATAGCAATCAGCCCCAGCATTTT. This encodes CASRQHSNQPQHF.

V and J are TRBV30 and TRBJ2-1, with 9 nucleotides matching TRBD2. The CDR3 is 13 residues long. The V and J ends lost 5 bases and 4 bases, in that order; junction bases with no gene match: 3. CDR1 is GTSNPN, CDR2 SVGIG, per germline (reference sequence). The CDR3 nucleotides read TGTGCCTGGGCGGGACTAGCTTACAATGAGCAGTTCTTC. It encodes CAWAGLAYNEQFF.

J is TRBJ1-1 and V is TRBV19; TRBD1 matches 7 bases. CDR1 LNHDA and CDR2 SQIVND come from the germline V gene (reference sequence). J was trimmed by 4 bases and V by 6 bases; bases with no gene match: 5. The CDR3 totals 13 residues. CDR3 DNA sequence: TGTGCCAGTAGCCCCAGGGGGAGCACTGAAGCTTTCTTT. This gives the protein CASSPRGSTEAFF.

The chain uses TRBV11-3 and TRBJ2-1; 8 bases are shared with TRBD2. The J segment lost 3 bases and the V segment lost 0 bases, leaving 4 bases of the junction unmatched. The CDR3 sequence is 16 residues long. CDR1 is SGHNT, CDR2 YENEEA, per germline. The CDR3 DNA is TGTGCCAGCAGCTTAGATCTCACTAGCGGCTACAATGAGCAGTTCTTC. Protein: CASSLDLTSGYNEQFF.

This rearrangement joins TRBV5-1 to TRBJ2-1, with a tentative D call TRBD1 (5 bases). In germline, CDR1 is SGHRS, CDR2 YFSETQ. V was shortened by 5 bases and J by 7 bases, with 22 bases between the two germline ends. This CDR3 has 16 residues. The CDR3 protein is CASSPPRTIGLNEQFF. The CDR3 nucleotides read TGCGCCAGCAGTCCACCGCGGACAATTGGATTGAATGAGCAGTTCTTC.

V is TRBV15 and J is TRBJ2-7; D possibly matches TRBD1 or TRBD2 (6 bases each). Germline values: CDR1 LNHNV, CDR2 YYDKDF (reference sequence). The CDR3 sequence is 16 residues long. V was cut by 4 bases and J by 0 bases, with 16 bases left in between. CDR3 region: CATSNVGGLTSYEQYF. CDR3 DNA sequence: TGTGCCACCAGCAATGTGGGGGGCCTCACCTCCTACGAGCAGTACTTC.

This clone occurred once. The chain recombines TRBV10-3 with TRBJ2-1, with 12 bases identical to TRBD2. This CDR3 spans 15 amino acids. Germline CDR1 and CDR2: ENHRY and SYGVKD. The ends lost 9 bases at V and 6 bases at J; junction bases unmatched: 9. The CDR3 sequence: CAINTLAGGINEQFF. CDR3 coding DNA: TGTGCCATTAACACGCTAGCGGGAGGGATCAATGAGCAGTTCTTC.

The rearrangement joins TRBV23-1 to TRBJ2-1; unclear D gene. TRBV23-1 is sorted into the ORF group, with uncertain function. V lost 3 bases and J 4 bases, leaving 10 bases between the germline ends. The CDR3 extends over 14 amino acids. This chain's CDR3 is CASSQPEKYNEQFF. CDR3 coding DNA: TGCGCCAGCAGTCAGCCGGAGAAGTACAATGAGCAGTTCTTC.

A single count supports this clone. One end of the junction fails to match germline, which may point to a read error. DNA of the CDR3: TGTGCCACCTCTACTGACAGGGGGAACGCTGAAGCTTTCTTT. It yields the protein CATSTDRGNAEAFF. The chain employs TRBV24-1 and TRBJ1-1, with 9 bases fitting TRBD1. Looked up from germline, CDR1 is KGHDR and CDR2 is SFDVKD. The CDR3 is 14 residues long.

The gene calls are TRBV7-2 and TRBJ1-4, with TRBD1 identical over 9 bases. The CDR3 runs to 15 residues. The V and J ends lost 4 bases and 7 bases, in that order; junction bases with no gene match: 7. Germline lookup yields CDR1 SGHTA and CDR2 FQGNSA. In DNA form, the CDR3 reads TGTGCCAGCAGCTCCGGGACAGGGTCGGGTGAAAAACTGTTTTTT. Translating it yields CASSSGTGSGEKLFF. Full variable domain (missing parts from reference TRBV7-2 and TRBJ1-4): GAGVSQSPSNKVTEKGKDVELRCDPISGHTALYWYRQSLGQGLEFLIYFQGNSAPDKSGLPSDRFSAERTGGSVSTLTIQRTQQEDSAVYLCASSSGTGSGEKLFFGSGTQLSVL.

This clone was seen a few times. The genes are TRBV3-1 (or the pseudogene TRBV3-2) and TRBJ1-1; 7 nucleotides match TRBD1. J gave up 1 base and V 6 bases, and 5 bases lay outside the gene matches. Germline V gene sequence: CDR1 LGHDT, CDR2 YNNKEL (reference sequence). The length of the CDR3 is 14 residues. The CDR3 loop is CASSSTGTNTEAFF. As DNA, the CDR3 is TGTGCCAGCAGTTCGACAGGGACGAACACTGAAGCTTTCTTT.

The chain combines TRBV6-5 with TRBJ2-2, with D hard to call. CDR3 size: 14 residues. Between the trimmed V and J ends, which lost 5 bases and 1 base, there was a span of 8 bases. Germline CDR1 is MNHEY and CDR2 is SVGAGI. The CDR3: CASSPERNTGELFF. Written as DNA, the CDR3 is TGTGCCAGCAGTCCAGAAAGGAACACCGGGGAGCTGTTTTTT.

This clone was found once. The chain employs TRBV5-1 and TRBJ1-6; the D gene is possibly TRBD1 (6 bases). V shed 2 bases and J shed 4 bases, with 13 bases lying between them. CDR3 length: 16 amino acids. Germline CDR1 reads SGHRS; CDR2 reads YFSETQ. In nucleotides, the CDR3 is TGCGCCAGCAGCTTTAGGACAGAGACTTATAATTCACCCCTCCACTTT. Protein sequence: CASSFRTETYNSPLHF.

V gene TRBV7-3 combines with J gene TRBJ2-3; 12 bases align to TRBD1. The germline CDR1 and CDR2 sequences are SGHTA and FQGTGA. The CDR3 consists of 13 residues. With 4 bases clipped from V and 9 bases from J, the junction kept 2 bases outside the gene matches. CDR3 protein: CASSSGTGGTQYF. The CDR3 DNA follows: TGTGCCAGCAGCTCCGGGACAGGGGGCACGCAGTATTTT.

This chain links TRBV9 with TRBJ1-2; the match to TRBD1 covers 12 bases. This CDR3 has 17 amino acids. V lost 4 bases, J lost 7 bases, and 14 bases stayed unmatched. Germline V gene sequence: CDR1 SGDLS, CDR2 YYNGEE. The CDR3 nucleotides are TGTGCCAGCAGCCCCCACGGGACAGGGGGCGCCCTAGTTGGCTACACCTTC. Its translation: CASSPHGTGGALVGYTF.